The 17 T cell receptor beta chains below come from one sample, sequenced in a study of PD-L1 blockade in urothelial cancer. Time point noted: peripheral blood 6 weeks after treatment start. The data were produced by immunoSEQ multiplex PCR, yet TCRdb's version contains in-frame clones alone and is incomplete. Of more than 40,000 clones detected, around 82% appear once; the ten largest clones hold around 15%. The input for sequencing was PBMCs, taken around atezolizumab (anti-PD-L1) treatment. The receptor source for this set is a man between 60 and 70 years old with urothelial cancer.

The genes are TRBV4-1 and TRBJ2-3; TRBD2 is a possible D gene (6 bases). The CDR3 sequence is 14 residues long. In germline, CDR1 is MGHRA, CDR2 YSYEKL. Trimming stripped 4 bases from V and 3 bases from J, with 11 bases between. In DNA form, the CDR3 reads TGCGCCAGCAGCCGAGGGGAGGTGACAGATACGCAGTATTTT. Its translation: CASSRGEVTDTQYF.

CDR3 nucleotide sequence: TGTGCCAGCAGTGTACAGAACACCGGGGAGCTGTTTTTT. Amino acid sequence: CASSVQNTGELFF. The V gene is TRBV2, the J gene TRBJ2-2; D is ambiguous. CDR1 and CDR2 (germline): SNHLY, FYNNEI. V lost 4 bases to trimming and J lost 1 base, with 4 bases between them. The CDR3 loop spans 13 amino acids.

V and J are TRBV7-2 and TRBJ2-7; 10 bases match TRBD2. CDR3 length: 15 residues. Per germline, CDR1 SGHTA and CDR2 FQGNSA. J lost 7 bases, V lost 8 bases, and 14 bases had no gene match. The DNA of the CDR3 is TGTGCCAGCCTGGCCCGCCTAGCGGGGGTAGGTGAGCAGTACTTC. This sequence encodes CASLARLAGVGEQYF.

The chain carries TRBV11-2 and TRBJ2-1, with TRBD2 matching 9 bases. CDR3 size: 15 residues. Losses at the gene ends were 3 bases for V and 2 bases for J; bases not matched to a gene: 2. Germline assignment: CDR1 SGHAT and CDR2 FQNNGV. CDR3 residues: CASSFERGAYNEQFF. In DNA, the CDR3 is TGTGCCAGCAGCTTTGAGCGGGGGGCCTACAATGAGCAGTTCTTC.

CDR3 sequence (DNA): TGTGCCAGCAGCTTACGGGGAACAGATACGCAGTATTTT. The encoded protein is CASSLRGTDTQYF. The chain joins TRBV5-6 to TRBJ2-3, with TRBD2 as a possible D gene (5 bases). Per the germline V gene, CDR1 is SGHDT and CDR2 is YYEEEE. V was trimmed by 2 bases and J by 3 bases, leaving 7 bases between them. This CDR3 region has 13 residues.

This clone was seen a handful of times. The rearrangement uses TRBV11-2 and TRBJ1-3; D is unresolved. The CDR3 extends over 14 amino acids. CDR1 and CDR2 (germline): SGHAT, FQNNGV. With 4 bases removed from V and 0 bases from J, the gap between germline ends came to 7 bases. The chain's CDR3 is CASSSRLSGNTIYF. CDR3 DNA sequence: TGTGCCAGCAGCTCCCGACTCTCTGGAAACACCATATATTTT.

The V and J genes are TRBV4-1 and TRBJ1-5, with D possibly being TRBD1 (5 bases). This CDR3 has 15 residues. Between the trimmed V and J ends, which lost 2 bases and 7 bases, there was a span of 15 bases. From germline, CDR1 is MGHRA and CDR2 YSYEKL. CDR3 DNA: TGCGCCAGCAGCCAATACCGCAGGGCGGGACAGCCCCAGCATTTT. It yields the protein CASSQYRRAGQPQHF.

This clone was found a few times. This rearrangement joins TRBV6-5 to TRBJ1-1; D gene ambiguous. With 7 bases removed from V and 1 base from J, the gap between germline ends came to 10 bases. The CDR3 has 13 amino acids. CDR1 is MNHEY, CDR2 SVGAGI, per germline. CDR3: CASMTGKNTEAFF. CDR3 sequence (DNA): TGTGCCAGCATGACGGGGAAGAACACTGAAGCTTTCTTT.

A few counts support this clone. The chain links TRBV5-1 to TRBJ1-6; 9 bases fit TRBD1. The germline CDR1 and CDR2 sequences are SGHRS and YFSETQ. J gave up 7 bases and V 2 bases, and 7 bases lay outside the gene matches. The CDR3 sequence is 16 residues long. The CDR3 protein is CASSFGLGQGNSPLHF. The DNA of the CDR3 is TGCGCCAGCAGCTTTGGGTTAGGACAGGGGAATTCACCCCTCCACTTT.

This chain connects TRBV9 to TRBJ2-3, with TRBD2 identical over 8 bases. The CDR3 consists of 19 residues. V was pared by 0 bases and J by 2 bases, with 14 bases of the junction left unmatched. Germline V gene data show CDR1 as SGDLS and CDR2 as YYNGEE. CDR3 bases: TGTGCCAGCAGCGTAGGAGGTTCTTCTGCGGGGGGCCCCACAGATACGCAGTATTTT. It specifies CASSVGGSSAGGPTDTQYF.

J is TRBJ1-1 and V is TRBV7-2; perhaps TRBD1 as D (5 bases). V lost 5 bases to trimming and J lost 1 base, with 14 bases between them. The CDR3 runs to 15 residues. Looked up from germline, CDR1 is SGHTA and CDR2 is FQGNSA. The CDR3 loop reads CASSPQPGGNTEAFF. The DNA of the CDR3 is TGTGCCAGCAGCCCACAGCCCGGGGGGAACACTGAAGCTTTCTTT.

CDR3 DNA sequence: TGTGCCAGCAGCCAAGATATTGGGTCATCAGGTGGCTACACCTTC. Its protein product is CASSQDIGSSGGYTF. The chain uses TRBV4-2 and TRBJ1-2, with D uncertain. The CDR3 has 15 residues. V lost 0 bases, J lost 7 bases, and 15 bases lay in between. The germline V gene encodes CDR1 LGHNA and CDR2 YNFKEQ.

Only a few counts were recorded for this clone. V usage is TRBV7-9 and J usage is TRBJ2-1; the D gene is possibly TRBD2 (5 bases). This CDR3 comprises 14 residues. Germline loops: CDR1 SEHNR, CDR2 FQNEAQ (reference sequence). Trimming took 1 base from V and 4 from J, leaving 8 bases between them. In DNA, the CDR3 is TGTGCCAGCAGCTTAGGGGCGGGTTACAATGAGCAGTTCTTC. This codes for CASSLGAGYNEQFF.

The CDR3 DNA follows: TGTGCCAGCAGCGCGGGTCCCGGGGAGCTGTTTTTT. Protein sequence: CASSAGPGELFF. The chain employs TRBV9 and TRBJ2-2; D remains ambiguous. The CDR3 sequence is 12 residues long. Trimming shortened V by 3 bases and J by 6 bases, and 6 bases separated the two germline ends. CDR1 is SGDLS, CDR2 YYNGEE, per germline.

The genes are TRBV11-2 and TRBJ2-6; maybe TRBD1 (5 bases). Trimming pared 1 base from V and 4 bases from J, leaving 8 bases between. This CDR3 spans 15 amino acids. Germline lookup yields CDR1 SGHAT and CDR2 FQNNGV. CDR3: CASSLAGPGANVLTF. In DNA, the CDR3 is TGTGCCAGCAGCTTAGCAGGGCCCGGGGCCAACGTCCTGACTTTC.

This chain connects TRBV6-5 to TRBJ2-7; the match to TRBD1 covers 8 bases. The junction had 6 bases not matched to a gene; V was cut back by 5 bases and J by 6 bases. Germline CDR1 is MNHEY and CDR2 is SVGAGI. The CDR3 consists of 13 residues. The CDR3 nucleotides read TGTGCCAGCAGTGCGGACAGGGATCGCGAGCAGTACTTC. Protein: CASSADRDREQYF.

The chain couples TRBV27 to TRBJ1-6, with D unresolved. Germline loops: CDR1 MNHEY, CDR2 SMNVEV (reference sequence). CDR3 length: 17 amino acids. V was clipped by 1 base and J by 0 bases, with 10 bases between them. The CDR3 DNA reads as TGTGCCAGCAGTTTATGGCGCGGGAGCTCCTATAATTCACCCCTCCACTTT. Protein sequence: CASSLWRGSSYNSPLHF.